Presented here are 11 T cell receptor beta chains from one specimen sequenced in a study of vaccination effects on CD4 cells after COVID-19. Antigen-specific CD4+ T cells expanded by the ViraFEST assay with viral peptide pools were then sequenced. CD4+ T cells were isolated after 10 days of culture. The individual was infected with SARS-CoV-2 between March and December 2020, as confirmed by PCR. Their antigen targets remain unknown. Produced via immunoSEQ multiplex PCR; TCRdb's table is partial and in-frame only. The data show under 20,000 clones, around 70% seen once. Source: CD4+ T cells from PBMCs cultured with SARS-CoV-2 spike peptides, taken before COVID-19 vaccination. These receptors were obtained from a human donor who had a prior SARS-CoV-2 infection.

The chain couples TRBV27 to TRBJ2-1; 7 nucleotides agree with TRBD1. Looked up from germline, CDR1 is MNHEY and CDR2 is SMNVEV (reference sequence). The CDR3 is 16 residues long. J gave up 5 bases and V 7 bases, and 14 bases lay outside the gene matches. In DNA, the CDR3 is TGTGCCAGCACCTTAGAGGGGGCTCGCCCTCACAATGAGCAGTTCTTC. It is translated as CASTLEGARPHNEQFF.

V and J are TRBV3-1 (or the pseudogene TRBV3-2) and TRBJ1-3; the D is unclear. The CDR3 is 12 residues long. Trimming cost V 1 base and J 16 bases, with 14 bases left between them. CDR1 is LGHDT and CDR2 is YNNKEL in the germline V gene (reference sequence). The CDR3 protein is CASSQARMPLYF. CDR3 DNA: TGTGCCAGCAGCCAAGCCAGAATGCCGTTGTATTTT.

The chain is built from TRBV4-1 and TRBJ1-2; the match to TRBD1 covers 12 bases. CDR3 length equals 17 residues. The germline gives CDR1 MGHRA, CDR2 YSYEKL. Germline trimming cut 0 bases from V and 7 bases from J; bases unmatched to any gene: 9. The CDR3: CASSQDSPGQGASGYTF. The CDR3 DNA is TGCGCCAGCAGCCAAGATTCGCCGGGACAGGGGGCGTCTGGCTACACCTTC.

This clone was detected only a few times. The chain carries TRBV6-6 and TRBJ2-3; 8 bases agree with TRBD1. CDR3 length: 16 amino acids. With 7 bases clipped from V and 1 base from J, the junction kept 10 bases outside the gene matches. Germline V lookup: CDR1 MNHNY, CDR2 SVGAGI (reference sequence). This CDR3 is CASTHDRGEGTDTQYF. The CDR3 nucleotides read TGTGCCAGCACCCACGACAGGGGCGAAGGCACAGATACGCAGTATTTT.

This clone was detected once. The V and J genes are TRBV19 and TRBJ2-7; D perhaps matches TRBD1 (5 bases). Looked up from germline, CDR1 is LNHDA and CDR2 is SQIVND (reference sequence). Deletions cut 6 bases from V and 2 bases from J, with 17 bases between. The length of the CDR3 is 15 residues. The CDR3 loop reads CASRETGAFAYEQYF. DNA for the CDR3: TGTGCCAGTAGAGAAACAGGCGCCTTCGCCTACGAGCAGTACTTC.

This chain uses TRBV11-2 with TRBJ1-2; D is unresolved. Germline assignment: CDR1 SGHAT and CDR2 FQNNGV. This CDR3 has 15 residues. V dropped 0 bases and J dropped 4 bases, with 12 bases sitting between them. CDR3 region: CASSLDTNGLYGYTF. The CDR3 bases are TGTGCCAGCAGCTTAGATACGAACGGACTCTATGGCTACACCTTC.

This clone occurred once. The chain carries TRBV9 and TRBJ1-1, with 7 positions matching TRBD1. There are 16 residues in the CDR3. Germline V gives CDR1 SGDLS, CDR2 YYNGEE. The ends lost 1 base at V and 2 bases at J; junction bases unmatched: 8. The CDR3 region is CASSVYSRGSNTEAFF. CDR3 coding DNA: TGTGCCAGCAGCGTATATTCCAGGGGGAGTAACACTGAAGCTTTCTTT.

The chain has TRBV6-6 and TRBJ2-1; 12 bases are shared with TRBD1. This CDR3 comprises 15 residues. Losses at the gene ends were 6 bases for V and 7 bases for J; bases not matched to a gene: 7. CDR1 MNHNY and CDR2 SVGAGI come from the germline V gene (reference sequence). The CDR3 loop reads CASSKPGQGANEQFF. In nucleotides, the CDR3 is TGTGCCAGCAGCAAACCGGGACAGGGGGCGAATGAGCAGTTCTTC.

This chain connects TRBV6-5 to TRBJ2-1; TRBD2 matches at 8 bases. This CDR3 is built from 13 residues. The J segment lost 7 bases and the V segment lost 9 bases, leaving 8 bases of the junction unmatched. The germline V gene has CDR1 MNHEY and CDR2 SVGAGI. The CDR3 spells CARGLAGDNEQFF. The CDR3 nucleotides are TGTGCCAGAGGGCTAGCGGGTGATAATGAGCAGTTCTTC.

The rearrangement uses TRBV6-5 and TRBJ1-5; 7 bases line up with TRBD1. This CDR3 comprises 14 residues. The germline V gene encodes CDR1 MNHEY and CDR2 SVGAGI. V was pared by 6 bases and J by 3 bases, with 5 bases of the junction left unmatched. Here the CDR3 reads CASSPGQPNQPQHF. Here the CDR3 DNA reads TGTGCCAGCAGCCCGGGACAGCCCAATCAGCCCCAGCATTTT.

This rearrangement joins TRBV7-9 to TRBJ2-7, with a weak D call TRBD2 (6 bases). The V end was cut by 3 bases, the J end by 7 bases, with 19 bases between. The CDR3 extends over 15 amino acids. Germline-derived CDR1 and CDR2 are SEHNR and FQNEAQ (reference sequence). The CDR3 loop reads CASSFRQAGLGEQYF. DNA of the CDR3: TGTGCCAGCAGCTTTAGGCAGGCGGGGTTAGGGGAGCAGTACTTC.